This T cell receptor beta chain was observed in a study of T-cell reconstitution after alpha-beta-depleted transplantation in children. Study-level results: In patients about two months after transplant, alpha-beta T cells reportedly arose from several hundred expanded graft clones. Surviving recipient T cells and thymic progenitors accounted for the high day-60 TCRbeta diversity observed in some patients. Once a year had passed after transplant, T-cell counts and diversity came mostly from newly produced T cells.

On this clonotype: Its antigen is not known.

The CDR3 spans 14 residues. V lost 0 bases and J 5 bases, leaving 11 bases between the germline ends. Germline V CDR1 and CDR2: MGHRA, YSYEKL. TCRbeta library preparation incorporated unique molecular identifiers. MiXCR was run by TCRdb on the PCR reads, yielding one entry per CDR3 protein. This sample has approximately 1,000,000 distinct CDR3 sequences, with about 29% found just once. The specimen was PBMCs, mostly from graft donor cells, collected 360 days after TCRalphabeta/CD19-depleted stem cell transplant. This TCR derives from a boy under three years old who had a stem cell transplant for SCID, so the T cells may come from the graft donor. V and J are TRBV4-1 and TRBJ2-7; D perhaps matches TRBD1 (5 bases). The CDR3 region is CASSQDFARDEQYF. CDR3 coding DNA: TGCGCCAGCAGCCAAGATTTCGCCAGGGACGAGCAGTACTTC.